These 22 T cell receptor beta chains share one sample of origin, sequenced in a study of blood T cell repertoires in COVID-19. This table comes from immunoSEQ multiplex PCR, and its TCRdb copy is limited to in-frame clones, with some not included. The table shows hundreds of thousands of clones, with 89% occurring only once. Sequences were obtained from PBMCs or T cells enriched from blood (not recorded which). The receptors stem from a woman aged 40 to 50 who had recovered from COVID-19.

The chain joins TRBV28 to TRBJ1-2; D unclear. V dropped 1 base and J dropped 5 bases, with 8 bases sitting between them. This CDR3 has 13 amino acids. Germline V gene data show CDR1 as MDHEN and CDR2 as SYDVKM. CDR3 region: CASSLLWPYGYTF. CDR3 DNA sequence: TGTGCCAGCAGTTTATTATGGCCATATGGCTACACCTTC.

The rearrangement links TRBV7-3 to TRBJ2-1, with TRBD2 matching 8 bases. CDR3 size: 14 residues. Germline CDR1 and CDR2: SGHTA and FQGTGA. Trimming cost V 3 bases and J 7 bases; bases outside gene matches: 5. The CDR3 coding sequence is TGTGCCAGCAGCTTGGGCGGGAGGAGGAATGAGCAGTTCTTC. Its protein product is CASSLGGRRNEQFF.

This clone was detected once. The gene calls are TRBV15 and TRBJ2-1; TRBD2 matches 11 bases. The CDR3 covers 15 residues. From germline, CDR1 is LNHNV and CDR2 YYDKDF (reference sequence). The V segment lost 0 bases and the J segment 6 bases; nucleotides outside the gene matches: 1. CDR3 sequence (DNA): TGTGCCACCAGCAGAGAACTAGCGGGAGTCAATGAGCAGTTCTTC. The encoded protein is CATSRELAGVNEQFF.

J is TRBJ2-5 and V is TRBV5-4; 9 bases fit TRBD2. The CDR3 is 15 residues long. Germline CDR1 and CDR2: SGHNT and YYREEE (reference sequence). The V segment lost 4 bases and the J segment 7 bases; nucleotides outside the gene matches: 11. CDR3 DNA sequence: TGTGCCAGCAGCCTTAGCGGGAGAGCTCGTGGGACCCAGTACTTC. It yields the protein CASSLSGRARGTQYF.

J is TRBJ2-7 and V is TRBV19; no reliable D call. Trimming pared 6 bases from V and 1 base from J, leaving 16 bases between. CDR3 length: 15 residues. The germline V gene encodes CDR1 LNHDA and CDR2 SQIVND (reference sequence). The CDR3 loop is CASRSNDIRSYEQYF. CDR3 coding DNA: TGTGCCAGTAGGAGCAATGATATACGGTCCTACGAGCAGTACTTC.

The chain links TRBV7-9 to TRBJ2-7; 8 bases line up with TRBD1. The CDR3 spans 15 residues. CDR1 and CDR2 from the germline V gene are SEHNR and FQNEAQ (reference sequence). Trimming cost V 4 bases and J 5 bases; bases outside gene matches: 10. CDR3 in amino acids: CASSYFDRGRHEQYF. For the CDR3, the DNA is TGTGCCAGCAGCTACTTCGACAGGGGCAGGCACGAGCAGTACTTC.

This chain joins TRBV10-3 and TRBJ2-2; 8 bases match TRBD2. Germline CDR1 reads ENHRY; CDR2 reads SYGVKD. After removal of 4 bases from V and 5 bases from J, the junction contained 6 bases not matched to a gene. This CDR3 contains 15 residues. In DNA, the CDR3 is TGTGCCATCAGTGTTCGGGAGGGCCGTACCGGGGAGCTGTTTTTT. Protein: CAISVREGRTGELFF.

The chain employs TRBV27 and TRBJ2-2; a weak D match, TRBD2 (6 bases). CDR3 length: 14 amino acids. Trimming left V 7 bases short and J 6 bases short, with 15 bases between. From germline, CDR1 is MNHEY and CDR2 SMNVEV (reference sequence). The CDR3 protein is CASTVGTGPGELFF. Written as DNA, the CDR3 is TGTGCCAGCACGGTGGGGACTGGCCCCGGGGAGCTGTTTTTT.

This CDR3 reads CASSQLARYSRDSDHEQYF. DNA for the CDR3: TGTGCCAGCAGCCAATTAGCCCGATACAGCCGGGACAGCGACCACGAGCAGTACTTC. V and J are TRBV3-1 (or the pseudogene TRBV3-2) and TRBJ2-7, with 7 nucleotides matching TRBD1. This CDR3 is built from 19 residues. Per the germline V gene, CDR1 is LGHDT and CDR2 is YNNKEL (reference sequence). Trimming at V came to 2 bases and at J to 5 bases, leaving 21 bases not matched to a gene.

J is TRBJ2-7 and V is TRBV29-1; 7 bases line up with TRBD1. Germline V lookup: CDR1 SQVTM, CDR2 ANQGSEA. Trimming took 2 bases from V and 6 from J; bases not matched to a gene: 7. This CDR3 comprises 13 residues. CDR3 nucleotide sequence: TGCAGCGTTGAATCGACAGGGTCGGGCGAGCAGTACTTC. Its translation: CSVESTGSGEQYF.

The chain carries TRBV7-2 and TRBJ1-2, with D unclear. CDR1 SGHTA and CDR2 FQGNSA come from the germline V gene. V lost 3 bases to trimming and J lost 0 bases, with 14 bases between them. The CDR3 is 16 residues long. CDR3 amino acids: CASSFFRGSANYGYTF. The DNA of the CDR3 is TGTGCCAGCAGCTTCTTTCGGGGATCAGCTAACTATGGCTACACCTTC.

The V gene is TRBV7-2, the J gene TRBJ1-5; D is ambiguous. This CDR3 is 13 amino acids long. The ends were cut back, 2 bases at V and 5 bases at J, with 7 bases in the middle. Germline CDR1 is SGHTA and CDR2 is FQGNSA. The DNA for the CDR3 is TGTGCCAGCAGCTTATGGCGGGATCAGCCCCAGCATTTT. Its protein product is CASSLWRDQPQHF.

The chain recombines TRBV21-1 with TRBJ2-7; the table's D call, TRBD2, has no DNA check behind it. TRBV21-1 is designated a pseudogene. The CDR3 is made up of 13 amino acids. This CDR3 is CASSKETRGEQYF. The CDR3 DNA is TGTGCCAGCAGCAAAGAGACCAGAGGCGAGCAGTACTTC.

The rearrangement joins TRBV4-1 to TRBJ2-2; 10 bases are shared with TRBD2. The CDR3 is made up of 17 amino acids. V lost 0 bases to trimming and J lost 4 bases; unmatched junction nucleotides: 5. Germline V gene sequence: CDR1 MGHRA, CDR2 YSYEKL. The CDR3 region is CASSQDRTSGLTGELFF. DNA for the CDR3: TGCGCCAGCAGCCAAGATAGGACTAGCGGACTCACCGGGGAGCTGTTTTTT.

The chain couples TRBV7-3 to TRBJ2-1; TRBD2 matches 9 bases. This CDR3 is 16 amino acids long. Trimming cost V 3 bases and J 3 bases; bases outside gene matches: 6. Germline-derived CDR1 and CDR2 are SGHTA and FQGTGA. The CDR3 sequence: CASSLTGTSSYNEQFF. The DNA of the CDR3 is TGTGCCAGCAGCTTGACCGGGACTAGCAGCTACAATGAGCAGTTCTTC.

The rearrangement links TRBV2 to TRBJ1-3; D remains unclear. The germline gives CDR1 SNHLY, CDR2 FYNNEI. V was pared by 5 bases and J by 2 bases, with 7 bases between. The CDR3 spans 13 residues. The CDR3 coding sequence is TGTGCCAGCAGTAGCGGACCTGGAAACACCATATATTTT. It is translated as CASSSGPGNTIYF. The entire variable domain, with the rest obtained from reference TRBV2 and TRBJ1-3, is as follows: EPEVTQTPSHQVTQMGQEVILRCVPISNHLYFYWYRQILGQKVEFLVSFYNNEISEKSEIFDDQFSVERPDGSNFTLKIRSTKLEDSAMYFCASSSGPGNTIYFGEGSWLTVV.

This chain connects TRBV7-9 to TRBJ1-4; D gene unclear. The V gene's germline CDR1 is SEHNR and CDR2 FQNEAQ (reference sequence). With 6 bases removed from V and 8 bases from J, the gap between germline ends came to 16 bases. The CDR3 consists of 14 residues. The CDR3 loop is CASSSRSAFEKLFF. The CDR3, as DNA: TGTGCCAGCAGTTCCCGATCAGCGTTCGAAAAACTGTTTTTT.

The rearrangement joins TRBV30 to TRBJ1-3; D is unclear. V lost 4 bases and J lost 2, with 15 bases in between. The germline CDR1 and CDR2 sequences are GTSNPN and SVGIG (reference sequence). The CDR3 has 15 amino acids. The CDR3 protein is CAWTREGAPGNTIYF. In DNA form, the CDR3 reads TGTGCCTGGACCCGCGAGGGCGCCCCTGGAAACACCATATATTTT. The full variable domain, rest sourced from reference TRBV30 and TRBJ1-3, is SQTIHQWPATLVQPVGSPLSLECTVEGTSNPNLYWYRQAAGRGLQLLFYSVGIGQISSEVPQNLSASRPQDRQFILSSKKLLLSDSGFYLCAWTREGAPGNTIYFGEGSWLTVV.

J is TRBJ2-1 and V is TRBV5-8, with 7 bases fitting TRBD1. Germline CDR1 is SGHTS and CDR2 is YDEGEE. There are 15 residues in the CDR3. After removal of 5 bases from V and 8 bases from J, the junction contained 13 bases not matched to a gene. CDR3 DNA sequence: TGTGCCAGCAGTTCAAGACAGGGATCGTTCTATGAGCAGTTCTTC. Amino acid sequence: CASSSRQGSFYEQFF.

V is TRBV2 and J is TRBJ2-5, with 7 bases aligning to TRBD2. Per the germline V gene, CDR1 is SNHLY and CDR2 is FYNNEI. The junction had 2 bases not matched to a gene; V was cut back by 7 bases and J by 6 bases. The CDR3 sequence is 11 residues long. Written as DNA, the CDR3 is TGTGCCAGCACTAGCGGAAAGACCCAGTACTTC. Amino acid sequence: CASTSGKTQYF.

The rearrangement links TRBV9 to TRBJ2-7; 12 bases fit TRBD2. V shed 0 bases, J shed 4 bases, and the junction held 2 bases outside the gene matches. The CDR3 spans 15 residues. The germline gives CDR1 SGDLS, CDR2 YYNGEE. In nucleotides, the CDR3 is TGTGCCAGCAGCGTAGCTAGCGGGGGGGCTTACGAGCAGTACTTC. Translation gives CASSVASGGAYEQYF.

The CDR3 bases are TGTGCCACCAGCCGAAGACAGGGGTTGAACACTGAAGCTTTCTTT. Translation: CATSRRQGLNTEAFF. The chain links TRBV15 to TRBJ1-1; 8 bases map to TRBD1. The CDR3 runs 15 residues. The J segment lost 0 bases and the V segment lost 5 bases, leaving 5 bases of the junction unmatched. Germline V gene lookup returns CDR1 LNHNV and CDR2 YYDKDF (reference sequence).